What follows are 29 T cell receptor beta chains derived from one specimen sequenced in a study of blood T cell repertoires in COVID-19. Sequencing used immunoSEQ multiplex PCR; TCRdb keeps in-frame clones, though not all of them. The sample contains hundreds of thousands of clones, 80% to 90% of which appear only once. The sample taken for sequencing was PBMCs or T cells enriched from blood (not recorded which). These TCRs come from a young man who had recovered from COVID-19.

The chain combines TRBV5-1 with TRBJ2-4; TRBD2 might be the D (5 bases). CDR3 length equals 13 residues. The V end lost 0 bases, the J end lost 13 bases, and 14 bases lay between the germline ends. Germline CDR1 is SGHRS and CDR2 is YFSETQ. The CDR3 DNA follows: TGCGCCAGCAGCTTGGCCCCACTAGACGAACAGTACTTC. Its protein is CASSLAPLDEQYF.

The rearrangement joins TRBV7-2 to TRBJ2-1; 10 bases agree with TRBD1. CDR3 length: 15 amino acids. Germline V gives CDR1 SGHTA, CDR2 FQGNSA. V dropped 4 bases and J dropped 5; count of bases not matched to a gene: 5. The CDR3 bases are TGTGCCAGCAGCTGGGACAGGGGTTTCCACAATGAGCAGTTCTTC. It is translated as CASSWDRGFHNEQFF.

This sequence joins TRBV7-9 and TRBJ2-1; D remains unclear. The V end was cut by 0 bases, the J end by 0 bases, with 9 bases between. CDR1 is SEHNR and CDR2 is FQNEAQ in the germline V gene (reference sequence). The CDR3 is made up of 16 amino acids. CDR3 bases: TGTGCCAGCAGCTTAGCGCCTCATAGCTCCTACAATGAGCAGTTCTTC. Its protein product is CASSLAPHSSYNEQFF.

V and J are TRBV29-1 and TRBJ2-3; the match to TRBD2 covers 9 bases. This CDR3 region has 13 residues. V gave up 8 bases and J gave up 0 bases; unmatched junction bases: 3. CDR1 is SQVTM and CDR2 is ANQGSEA in the germline V gene. The CDR3: CSLAGASTDTQYF. CDR3 sequence (DNA): TGCAGCTTAGCGGGAGCAAGCACAGATACGCAGTATTTT.

The chain employs TRBV7-9 and TRBJ1-5; tentatively, D is TRBD1 (5 bases). Germline CDR1 and CDR2: SEHNR and FQNEAQ (reference sequence). This CDR3 has 14 amino acids. The ends were cut back, 4 bases at V and 11 bases at J, with 18 bases in the middle. The CDR3 coding sequence is TGTGCCAGCAGCTCCGTATCAGGGCCCTCGACCCAGCATTTT. This codes for CASSSVSGPSTQHF.

The J gene is TRBJ1-2, the V gene TRBV28; no clear D. There are 13 residues in the CDR3. Trimming left V 6 bases short and J 0 bases short, with 8 bases between. Germline assignment: CDR1 MDHEN and CDR2 SYDVKM. CDR3 sequence: CASRGTANYGYTF. For the CDR3, the DNA is TGTGCCAGCAGGGGCACCGCTAACTATGGCTACACCTTC.

V and J are TRBV5-1 and TRBJ2-7; 9 bases map to TRBD2. The ends lost 0 bases at V and 4 bases at J; junction bases unmatched: 14. Germline CDR1 reads SGHRS; CDR2 reads YFSETQ. This CDR3 has 18 residues. CDR3 bases: TGCGCCAGCAGCTTGGTTAGCGGGAGATTCGGGTTCGTGTACGAGCAGTACTTC. Residues: CASSLVSGRFGFVYEQYF. The full variable domain, in which reference TRBV5-1 and TRBJ2-7 provide the parts outside the CDR3, is KAGVTQTPRYLIKTRGQQVTLSCSPISGHRSVSWYQQTPGQGLQFLFEYFSETQRNKGNFPGRFSGRQFSNSRSEMNVSTLELGDSALYLCASSLVSGRFGFVYEQYFGPGTRLTVT.

This clone was counted only a few times. This rearrangement joins TRBV7-3 to TRBJ2-7; TRBD2 aligns across 7 bases. V gave up 1 base and J gave up 2 bases; unmatched junction bases: 5. CDR3 size: 15 residues. Germline-derived CDR1 and CDR2 are SGHTA and FQGTGA. The CDR3 DNA is TGTGCCAGCAGCTTAAGGGCGGGAGCCCCCTACGAGCAGTACTTC. Its translation: CASSLRAGAPYEQYF.

V and J are TRBV28 and TRBJ1-1, with 10 bases fitting TRBD1. V shed 6 bases, J shed 4 bases, and the junction held 5 bases outside the gene matches. Germline values: CDR1 MDHEN, CDR2 SYDVKM. The CDR3 length is 14 residues. CDR3: CASSLDRGRTEAFF. The CDR3 DNA reads as TGTGCCAGCAGCCTAGACAGGGGGCGCACTGAAGCTTTCTTT.

The chain recombines TRBV2 with TRBJ1-5; 7 bases are shared with TRBD1. The ends lost 6 bases at V and 6 bases at J; junction bases unmatched: 11. In germline, CDR1 is SNHLY, CDR2 FYNNEI. This CDR3 is built from 15 residues. The CDR3 sequence: CASSARQGAIQPQHF. The CDR3, as DNA: TGTGCCAGCAGCGCCCGACAGGGTGCCATTCAGCCCCAGCATTTT.

The chain combines TRBV7-3 with TRBJ2-3, with 7 bases lining up with TRBD2. This CDR3 is 18 amino acids long. The V and J ends lost 5 bases and 0 bases, in that order; junction bases with no gene match: 14. Germline V gene lookup returns CDR1 SGHTA and CDR2 FQGTGA. DNA for the CDR3: TGTGCCAGCAGCGGGGTAAAGCGGGGTCCTAGAAGCACAGATACGCAGTATTTT. Amino acids: CASSGVKRGPRSTDTQYF.

The chain joins TRBV18 to TRBJ2-7; TRBD1 agrees at 8 bases. CDR3 length: 16 amino acids. Germline trimming cut 2 bases from V and 1 base from J; bases unmatched to any gene: 7. Germline CDR1 is KGHSH and CDR2 is LQKENI. CDR3 nucleotide sequence: TGTGCCAGCTCACCAGGGAGCACAGGGGGGTCCTACGAGCAGTACTTC. Translation: CASSPGSTGGSYEQYF.

The chain links TRBV5-4 to TRBJ2-7; 10 nucleotides agree with TRBD1. The length of the CDR3 is 13 residues. Germline loops: CDR1 SGHNT, CDR2 YYREEE (reference sequence). With 4 bases clipped from V and 6 bases from J, the junction kept 4 bases outside the gene matches. CDR3 in amino acids: CASSPGQGSEQYF. CDR3 nucleotide sequence: TGTGCCAGCAGCCCGGGACAGGGGAGCGAGCAGTACTTC. The entire variable domain, with the rest obtained from reference TRBV5-4 and TRBJ2-7, is as follows: ETGVTQSPTHLIKTRGQQVTLRCSSQSGHNTVSWYQQALGQGPQFIFQYYREEENGRGNFPPRFSGLQFPNYSSELNVNALELDDSALYLCASSPGQGSEQYFGPGTRLTVT.

The rearrangement links TRBV28 to TRBJ1-1; 12 nucleotides line up with TRBD1. This CDR3 spans 16 amino acids. With 6 bases clipped from V and 0 bases from J, the junction kept 5 bases outside the gene matches. Germline-derived CDR1 and CDR2 are MDHEN and SYDVKM. CDR3 amino acids: CASRPGDRGLNTEAFF. The DNA for the CDR3 is TGTGCCAGCAGACCGGGGGACAGGGGGCTGAACACTGAAGCTTTCTTT.

The J gene is TRBJ1-1, the V gene TRBV10-2, with a tentative D call TRBD1 (6 bases). Germline V gives CDR1 WSHSY, CDR2 SAAADI. The V and J ends lost 6 bases and 2 bases respectively, with 10 bases between them. The CDR3 consists of 13 residues. Here the CDR3 reads CASSNRVNTEAFF. For the CDR3, the DNA is TGCGCCAGCAGCAACAGGGTAAACACTGAAGCTTTCTTT.

The chain couples TRBV6-5 to TRBJ2-7, with TRBD2 matching 7 bases. The junction had 11 bases not matched to a gene; V was cut back by 4 bases and J by 8 bases. Germline V gives CDR1 MNHEY, CDR2 SVGAGI. The CDR3 sequence is 14 residues long. CDR3 residues: CASSLSSGGGQQYF. CDR3 nucleotide sequence: TGTGCCAGCAGTTTATCTAGCGGAGGTGGTCAGCAGTACTTC.

The chain links TRBV5-1 to TRBJ2-7; unclear D gene. Germline lookup yields CDR1 SGHRS and CDR2 YFSETQ. This CDR3 has 15 residues. Trimming left V 0 bases short and J 0 bases short, with 10 bases between. Written as DNA, the CDR3 is TGCGCCAGCAGCTTGGCGGGTGCAAGCTCCTACGAGCAGTACTTC. Translated, it gives CASSLAGASSYEQYF.

The CDR3 loop reads CASSGIGGVYNEQFF. The CDR3 DNA reads TGTGCCAGCAGTGGAATAGGGGGTGTCTACAATGAGCAGTTCTTC. The V call is TRBV2, the J call TRBJ2-1; weak D call: TRBD1 (6 bases). The ends were cut back, 4 bases at V and 3 bases at J, with 13 bases in the middle. Germline CDR1 SNHLY, CDR2 FYNNEI. The CDR3 is made up of 15 amino acids.

This chain uses TRBV7-6 with TRBJ1-2; 9 bases line up with TRBD1. Germline trimming cut 5 bases from V and 0 bases from J; bases unmatched to any gene: 4. CDR3 size: 15 residues. Germline assignment: CDR1 SGHVS and CDR2 FNYEAQ. CDR3 DNA sequence: TGTGCCAGCAGCAGGGACAGGGAGACTAACTATGGCTACACCTTC. Amino acid sequence: CASSRDRETNYGYTF.

V and J are TRBV3-1 (or the pseudogene TRBV3-2) and TRBJ1-1; D is possibly TRBD1 (5 bases). V lost 1 base to trimming and J lost 4 bases, with 10 bases between them. The germline CDR1 and CDR2 sequences are LGHDT and YNNKEL (reference sequence). The CDR3 totals 14 residues. The CDR3 is CASSQGRGGTEAFF. The CDR3 DNA sequence: TGTGCCAGCAGCCAAGGTAGGGGAGGCACTGAAGCTTTCTTT.

CDR3 in DNA: TGTGCCTGGAGTCCGGACAGGGGTTCCTATAATTCACCCCTCCACTTT. This codes for CAWSPDRGSYNSPLHF. V and J are TRBV30 and TRBJ1-6; 9 bases match TRBD1. Germline V gene data show CDR1 as GTSNPN and CDR2 as SVGIG (reference sequence). This CDR3 is 16 amino acids long. V was clipped by 2 bases and J by 1 base; unmatched bases: 3.

This clone was detected once. For the CDR3, the DNA is TGTGCCAGCAGCACAGGACAGGGCCTTTCCTACGAGCAGTACTTC. As protein: CASSTGQGLSYEQYF. The rearrangement links TRBV7-6 to TRBJ2-7; the match to TRBD1 covers 8 bases. With V trimmed by 5 bases and J by 1 base, 7 bases remained unmatched. The CDR3 length is 15 residues. Germline CDR1 is SGHVS and CDR2 is FNYEAQ.

The J gene is TRBJ2-1, the V gene TRBV21-1; the table assigns TRBD1, which was not confirmed against the DNA. TRBV21-1 constitutes a pseudogene. This CDR3 contains 17 residues. CDR3 sequence (DNA): TGTGCCAGCAGCAAATGGGGGCCTGCTAGTAAGGGGGATGAGCAGTTCTTC. Translating gives CASSKWGPASKGDEQFF.

This chain joins TRBV5-1 and TRBJ1-1; no firm D call. CDR1 is SGHRS and CDR2 is YFSETQ in the germline V gene. This CDR3 has 15 residues. With 0 bases removed from V and 5 bases from J, the gap between germline ends came to 14 bases. DNA of the CDR3: TGCGCCAGCAGCTTGGCAAAGGAGGAGAGGACTGAAGCTTTCTTT. Encoded protein: CASSLAKEERTEAFF.

The CDR3 DNA follows: TGTGCCAGCAGTGATTGGAGGACAGGGGGCTACGAGCAGTACTTC. Protein sequence: CASSDWRTGGYEQYF. V gene TRBV2 combines with J gene TRBJ2-7, with 10 bases that match TRBD1. The CDR3 length is 15 residues. Germline CDR1 SNHLY, CDR2 FYNNEI. Unmatched junction bases numbered 5, after V lost 3 bases and J lost 3 bases.

The chain links TRBV7-9 to TRBJ2-3; 14 bases match TRBD2. V was pared by 5 bases and J by 1 base, with 5 bases of the junction left unmatched. The CDR3 covers 17 residues. Germline loops: CDR1 SEHNR, CDR2 FQNEAQ (reference sequence). For the CDR3, the DNA is TGTGCCAGCAGCCGTGAGGGACTAGCGGGAGGCACAGATACGCAGTATTTT. Translated, it gives CASSREGLAGGTDTQYF. The full variable domain, with the rest looked up from reference TRBV7-9 and TRBJ2-3, is DTGVSQNPRHKITKRGQNVTFRCDPISEHNRLYWYRQTLGQGPEFLTYFQNEAQLEKSRLLSDRFSAERPKGSFSTLEIQRTEQGDSAMYLCASSREGLAGGTDTQYFGPGTRLTVL.

The V and J genes are TRBV6-5 and TRBJ2-7; 10 nucleotides agree with TRBD1. The CDR3 sequence is 14 residues long. Germline V lookup: CDR1 MNHEY, CDR2 SVGAGI. Trimming cost V 5 bases and J 6 bases; bases outside gene matches: 7. CDR3 in amino acids: CASSPGQGNSEQYF. CDR3 nucleotides: TGTGCCAGCAGTCCGGGACAGGGGAATAGCGAGCAGTACTTC.

The CDR3 coding sequence is TGTGCCAGTAGCCCGGACAGGGGAGCTAGCGGGGCCAAAGAGTATTTT. It is translated as CASSPDRGASGAKEYF. The chain recombines TRBV19 with TRBJ2-3, with D perhaps assigned TRBD1 or TRBD2 (9 bases each). Per germline, CDR1 LNHDA and CDR2 SQIVND (reference sequence). The V and J ends lost 6 bases and 13 bases respectively, with 29 bases between them. The CDR3 loop spans 16 amino acids.

Comment on this clone: Other DNA sequences from this sample encode an identical CDR3 as well. The chain couples TRBV30 to TRBJ1-5, with a possible D match to TRBD1 (6 bases). CDR1 and CDR2 (germline): GTSNPN, SVGIG (reference sequence). The CDR3 totals 13 residues. The V end was cut by 3 bases, the J end by 4 bases, with 10 bases between. In nucleotides, the CDR3 is TGTGCCTGGAGCACTCAGGGGAATCAGCCCCAGCATTTT. It codes for CAWSTQGNQPQHF.